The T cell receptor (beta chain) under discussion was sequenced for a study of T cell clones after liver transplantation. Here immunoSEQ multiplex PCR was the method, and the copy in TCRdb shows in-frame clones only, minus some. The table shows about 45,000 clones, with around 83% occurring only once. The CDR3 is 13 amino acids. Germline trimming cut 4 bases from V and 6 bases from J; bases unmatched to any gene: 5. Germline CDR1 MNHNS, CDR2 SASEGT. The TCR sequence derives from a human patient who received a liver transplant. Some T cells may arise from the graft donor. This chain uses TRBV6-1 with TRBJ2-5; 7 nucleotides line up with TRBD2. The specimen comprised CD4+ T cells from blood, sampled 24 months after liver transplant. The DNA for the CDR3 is TGTGCCAGCAGTGGTCGGACTAGGAAGACCCAGTACTTC. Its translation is CASSGRTRKTQYF.